One sample yielded the 23 T cell receptor beta chains listed below, sequenced in a study of cytomegalovirus exposure and HLA in healthy donors. 60 Vbeta and 13 Jbeta primers were used in PCR. Profiled with immunoSEQ multiplex PCR; TCRdb holds only in-frame clones, not every one. The profile shows more than 110,000 clones, 60% to 80% of them singletons. Sequences were obtained from PBMCs. These receptors were collected from a woman between 45 and 60 years old in good health and CMV-seronegative.

The gene calls are TRBV7-8 and TRBJ1-3; D uncertain. The V and J ends lost 2 bases and 2 bases respectively, with 13 bases between them. Germline CDR1 SGHVS, CDR2 FQNEAQ. CDR3 size: 16 residues. The CDR3 sequence is CASSLRAGRTGNTIYF. In DNA, the CDR3 is TGTGCCAGCAGCTTACGGGCGGGTAGAACTGGAAACACCATATATTTT. The full variable domain, completed using reference TRBV7-8 and TRBJ1-3, is GAGVSQSPRYKVAKRGQDVALRCDPISGHVSLFWYQQALGQGPEFLTYFQNEAQLDKSGLPSDRFFAERPEGSVSTLKIQRTQQEDSAVYLCASSLRAGRTGNTIYFGEGSWLTVV.

The chain carries TRBV5-1 and TRBJ2-5, with D tentatively TRBD2 (6 bases). The length of the CDR3 is 14 residues. The V and J ends lost 2 bases and 5 bases respectively, with 13 bases between them. The germline V gene has CDR1 SGHRS and CDR2 YFSETQ. The CDR3: CASSFDPAGETQYF. DNA for the CDR3: TGCGCCAGCAGCTTTGACCCGGCGGGGGAGACCCAGTACTTC.

The chain combines TRBV4-1 with TRBJ2-7; 10 positions agree with TRBD1. V lost 5 bases, J lost 3 bases, and 4 bases stayed unmatched. Germline loops: CDR1 MGHRA, CDR2 YSYEKL. The CDR3 has 14 amino acids. The CDR3 loop is CASSTDRGNYEQYF. CDR3 nucleotide sequence: TGCGCCAGCAGCACGGACAGGGGGAACTACGAGCAGTACTTC.

This sequence joins TRBV6-1 and TRBJ1-5; D unclear. Germline V gene sequence: CDR1 MNHNS, CDR2 SASEGT. V lost 0 bases and J lost 2, with 14 bases in between. The CDR3 extends over 17 amino acids. The CDR3 nucleotides read TGTGCCAGCAGTGAAGCCCCGCCAGTCGTTCGCAATCAGCCCCAGCATTTT. Its translation: CASSEAPPVVRNQPQHF.

The CDR3 here is CASSRADNPLYEQYF. For the CDR3, the DNA is TGCGCCAGCAGCCGGGCGGACAACCCGCTCTACGAGCAGTACTTC. The V call is TRBV4-1, the J call TRBJ2-7; TRBD1 is a possible D gene (5 bases). Deletions cut 4 bases from V and 3 bases from J, with 16 bases between. CDR3 size: 15 residues. Germline CDR1 MGHRA, CDR2 YSYEKL.

The gene calls are TRBV6-5 and TRBJ2-7; D is ambiguous. Germline V gene sequence: CDR1 MNHEY, CDR2 SVGAGI. The CDR3 runs to 13 residues. V dropped 7 bases and J dropped 6 bases, with 16 bases sitting between them. The CDR3 here is CASTRFGLSEQYF. CDR3 bases: TGTGCCAGCACCAGGTTTGGTCTTTCCGAGCAGTACTTC.

The chain carries TRBV4-1 and TRBJ1-1, with 8 bases matching TRBD1. Per the germline V gene, CDR1 is MGHRA and CDR2 is YSYEKL. The J segment lost 6 bases and the V segment lost 3 bases, leaving 3 bases of the junction unmatched. This CDR3 spans 13 amino acids. The CDR3 sequence is CASSQLQGAEAFF. CDR3 coding DNA: TGCGCCAGCAGCCAGCTACAGGGGGCTGAAGCTTTCTTT.

This chain joins TRBV15 and TRBJ2-1; 9 bases align to TRBD2. The V gene's germline CDR1 is LNHNV and CDR2 YYDKDF (reference sequence). The junction had 11 bases not matched to a gene; V was cut back by 1 base and J by 4 bases. This CDR3 comprises 18 residues. The CDR3 sequence: CATSRGGSGGPEYNEQFF. As DNA, the CDR3 is TGTGCCACCAGCAGAGGAGGAAGCGGGGGGCCCGAATACAATGAGCAGTTCTTC.

A single count supports this clone. The chain combines TRBV7-3 with TRBJ2-2, with TRBD1 as a possible D gene (6 bases). The CDR3 length is 13 residues. V shed 4 bases and J shed 7 bases, with 10 bases lying between them. CDR1 SGHTA and CDR2 FQGTGA come from the germline V gene. This CDR3 is CASSYTGNGELFF. Here the CDR3 DNA reads TGTGCCAGCAGCTACACAGGGAACGGGGAGCTGTTTTTT.

The chain combines TRBV6-6 with TRBJ1-3; D is perhaps TRBD1 (5 bases). From germline, CDR1 is MNHNY and CDR2 SVGAGI (reference sequence). Trimming pared 7 bases from V and 4 bases from J, leaving 14 bases between. The CDR3 runs to 14 residues. The CDR3 DNA sequence: TGTGCCAGCATTGCCGGGGGGTACGGAAACACCATATATTTT. Protein sequence: CASIAGGYGNTIYF.

The gene calls are TRBV6-6 and TRBJ2-4; tentatively, D is TRBD2 (5 bases). The CDR3 runs to 14 residues. Trimming pared 6 bases from V and 2 bases from J, leaving 11 bases between. Germline loops: CDR1 MNHNY, CDR2 SVGAGI (reference sequence). CDR3 amino acids: CASSPEGTKNIQYF. The CDR3 DNA is TGTGCCAGCAGCCCTGAGGGTACCAAAAACATTCAGTACTTC.

This clone has only a few counts. V usage is TRBV7-2 and J usage is TRBJ1-2, with a tentative D call TRBD1 (5 bases). This CDR3 is built from 14 residues. The germline V gene has CDR1 SGHTA and CDR2 FQGNSA. Trimming removed 3 bases at V and 4 bases at J, with 12 bases between. This chain's CDR3 is CASSFQGGIYGYTF. The DNA of the CDR3 is TGTGCCAGCAGCTTTCAGGGTGGTATCTATGGCTACACCTTC.

The sample holds a few counts of this clone. This chain uses TRBV5-1 with TRBJ1-1, with TRBD1 matching over 10 bases. This CDR3 has 16 residues. Germline V lookup: CDR1 SGHRS, CDR2 YFSETQ. V was pared by 2 bases and J by 0 bases, with 4 bases of the junction left unmatched. CDR3 sequence: CASSLPGQGMNTEAFF. CDR3 nucleotides: TGCGCCAGCAGCTTACCGGGACAGGGGATGAACACTGAAGCTTTCTTT. Together with reference TRBV5-1 and TRBJ1-1, the CDR3 gives the full variable domain: KAGVTQTPRYLIKTRGQQVTLSCSPISGHRSVSWYQQTPGQGLQFLFEYFSETQRNKGNFPGRFSGRQFSNSRSEMNVSTLELGDSALYLCASSLPGQGMNTEAFFGQGTRLTVV.

The J gene is TRBJ1-2, the V gene TRBV29-1; D is unresolved. V gave up 3 bases and J gave up 8 bases, with 16 bases separating them. Germline CDR1 is SQVTM and CDR2 is ANQGSEA. This CDR3 contains 13 residues. The CDR3 region has the DNA TGCAGCGTTGACCTCCTAGGTGTCGGGGGCTACACCTTC. Its protein is CSVDLLGVGGYTF.

The chain has TRBV5-4 and TRBJ2-5; TRBD1 matches 7 bases. Germline V lookup: CDR1 SGHNT, CDR2 YYREEE (reference sequence). The CDR3 is made up of 16 amino acids. The junction had 10 bases not matched to a gene; V was cut back by 4 bases and J by 1 base. CDR3 nucleotides: TGTGCCAGCAGCCGACCGTGGGACAGAACCCAAGAGACCCAGTACTTC. This encodes CASSRPWDRTQETQYF. The entire variable domain, with the rest obtained from reference TRBV5-4 and TRBJ2-5, is as follows: ETGVTQSPTHLIKTRGQQVTLRCSSQSGHNTVSWYQQALGQGPQFIFQYYREEENGRGNFPPRFSGLQFPNYSSELNVNALELDDSALYLCASSRPWDRTQETQYFGPGTRLLVL.

The chain has TRBV27 and TRBJ2-7; TRBD1 agrees at 11 bases. Germline CDR1 and CDR2: MNHEY and SMNVEV (reference sequence). J lost 6 bases, V lost 7 bases, and 8 bases had no gene match. The CDR3 runs 14 residues. This CDR3 is CASTRDRGNAEQYF. The CDR3 nucleotides are TGTGCCAGCACCCGGGACAGGGGGAACGCCGAGCAGTACTTC.

The genes are TRBV6-1 and TRBJ1-1; possibly TRBD1 for D (6 bases). This CDR3 is built from 15 residues. CDR1 is MNHNS and CDR2 is SASEGT in the germline V gene. V gave up 1 base and J gave up 7 bases, with 16 bases separating them. CDR3 amino acids: CASSEGWTEASEAFF. The CDR3 nucleotides read TGTGCCAGCAGTGAAGGGTGGACAGAGGCAAGTGAAGCTTTCTTT.

This chain links TRBV7-8 with TRBJ2-7, with TRBD1 matching 8 bases. The CDR3 spans 19 residues. Looked up from germline, CDR1 is SGHVS and CDR2 is FQNEAQ. Losses at the gene ends were 2 bases for V and 1 base for J; bases not matched to a gene: 16. The chain's CDR3 is CASSLTVGRGPPSSYEQYF. CDR3 bases: TGTGCCAGCAGCTTAACGGTGGGCAGGGGGCCCCCCTCATCCTACGAGCAGTACTTC.

CDR3 nucleotide sequence: TGTGCCAGCAGTTTAGGACAGGTCTTCTCTGGAAACACCATATATTTT. It is translated as CASSLGQVFSGNTIYF. The J gene is TRBJ1-3, the V gene TRBV6-5; TRBD1 matches 7 bases. With V trimmed by 4 bases and J by 0 bases, 6 bases remained unmatched. Per germline, CDR1 MNHEY and CDR2 SVGAGI. The CDR3 length is 16 residues.

This chain links TRBV15 with TRBJ2-3, with 8 bases lining up with TRBD1. The germline gives CDR1 LNHNV, CDR2 YYDKDF (reference sequence). This CDR3 is built from 14 residues. V trimming: 8 bases; J trimming: 1 base; junction bases outside the gene matches: 5. The CDR3 DNA is TGTGCCACCTCGTCGGACAGGGGCACAGATACGCAGTATTTT. It is translated as CATSSDRGTDTQYF.

The J gene is TRBJ2-1, the V gene TRBV5-1, with D possibly matching TRBD1 (6 bases). In germline, CDR1 is SGHRS, CDR2 YFSETQ. The CDR3 consists of 16 residues. Trimming shortened V by 5 bases and J by 5 bases, and 20 bases separated the two germline ends. The CDR3 coding sequence is TGCGCCAGCAGTCCCCGAGCCCAGGACAGAAACAATGAGCAGTTCTTC. Protein: CASSPRAQDRNNEQFF. The variable domain in full, completed from reference TRBV5-1 and TRBJ2-1, reads KAGVTQTPRYLIKTRGQQVTLSCSPISGHRSVSWYQQTPGQGLQFLFEYFSETQRNKGNFPGRFSGRQFSNSRSEMNVSTLELGDSALYLCASSPRAQDRNNEQFFGPGTRLTVL.

CDR3 sequence (DNA): TGTGCCAGCAGCCAAGATATAGAGGGGGCGAGAGGCTACACCTTC. This codes for CASSQDIEGARGYTF. This chain connects TRBV4-2 to TRBJ1-2, with 7 bases fitting TRBD1. Germline lookup yields CDR1 LGHNA and CDR2 YNFKEQ. The CDR3 consists of 15 residues. V gave up 0 bases and J gave up 8 bases; unmatched junction bases: 9.

V is TRBV7-6 and J is TRBJ1-1; unclear D gene. CDR1 is SGHVS, CDR2 FNYEAQ, per germline. The CDR3 sequence is 13 residues long. Between the trimmed V and J ends, which lost 1 base and 6 bases, there was a span of 9 bases. In DNA, the CDR3 is TGTGCCAGCAGCTTAGGAACGAGGGCTGAAGCTTTCTTT. Translating it yields CASSLGTRAEAFF.